This is a list of T cell receptor beta chains from one sample in a study of T cells expressing NK-cell markers. From its re-call of the 5' RACE reads, TCRdb lists each CDR3 protein once, without DNA. The sample data list about 150,000 distinct CDR3 sequences. Material for sequencing was blood T cells: a sorted CD56 or NKG2C T cell subset, CD4+ or CD8+ T cells, or bulk PBMC T cells (not recorded which). These receptors all stem from a woman aged 50 to 60 in good health. Each CDR3 is given with its conserved first and last residue. The order of the fields is CDR3 protein, V gene, J gene.

CDR3aa: CASSQIAGGEETQYF; v_gene: TRBV12-3/TRBV12-4; j_gene: TRBJ2-5
CDR3aa: CSVEVIGTTLRGEQFF; v_gene: TRBV29-1; j_gene: TRBJ2-1
CDR3aa: CANWDRNTGELFF; v_gene: TRBV5-1; j_gene: TRBJ2-2
CDR3aa: CATSDPQGPRQYF; v_gene: TRBV24-1; j_gene: TRBJ2-3
CDR3aa: CASSLVGGPIGTDTQYF; v_gene: TRBV7-9; j_gene: TRBJ2-3
CDR3aa: CASSRQLRNEKLFF; v_gene: TRBV7-9; j_gene: TRBJ1-4
CDR3aa: CASSFSFDRSYEQYF; v_gene: TRBV5-1; j_gene: TRBJ2-7
CDR3aa: CASSPGDNEQFF; v_gene: TRBV13; j_gene: TRBJ2-1
CDR3aa: CASSWTSGNTGELFF; v_gene: TRBV7-9; j_gene: TRBJ2-2
CDR3aa: CAWSKGVRVGGNIQYF; v_gene: TRBV30; j_gene: TRBJ2-4
CDR3aa: CASSLGLSEAFF; v_gene: TRBV3-1; j_gene: TRBJ1-1
CDR3aa: CASSGAGGWNTEAFF; v_gene: TRBV2; j_gene: TRBJ1-1
CDR3aa: CASSPTRRHEQYF; v_gene: TRBV12-3/TRBV12-4; j_gene: TRBJ2-7
CDR3aa: CASGFLAGEIFTDTQYF; v_gene: TRBV12-5; j_gene: TRBJ2-3
CDR3aa: CASSETGGGTDTQYF; v_gene: TRBV6-4; j_gene: TRBJ2-3
CDR3aa: CASSYTGGATQYF; v_gene: TRBV7-6; j_gene: TRBJ2-5
CDR3aa: CASSSVTPGTEADTQYF; v_gene: TRBV12-3/TRBV12-4; j_gene: TRBJ2-3
CDR3aa: CASSFEQGNYGYTF; v_gene: TRBV5-1; j_gene: TRBJ1-2
CDR3aa: CASSRLADSYNEQFF; v_gene: TRBV12-3/TRBV12-4; j_gene: TRBJ2-1
CDR3aa: CAIAGAPHEQFF; v_gene: TRBV10-3; j_gene: TRBJ2-1
CDR3aa: CASSGTENTDTQYF; v_gene: TRBV21-1; j_gene: TRBJ2-3
CDR3aa: CASSPGLAGNYEQYF; v_gene: TRBV11-2; j_gene: TRBJ2-7
CDR3aa: CASSANRGYTVFF; v_gene: TRBV7-8; j_gene: TRBJ1-1
CDR3aa: CASSQEAGGGFEQYF; v_gene: TRBV14; j_gene: TRBJ2-7
CDR3aa: CATSDPRMDTEAFF; v_gene: TRBV24-1; j_gene: TRBJ1-1
CDR3aa: CASSQGGDRVDTQYF; v_gene: TRBV3-1; j_gene: TRBJ2-3
CDR3aa: CASRSGRALTDTQYF; v_gene: TRBV27; j_gene: TRBJ2-3
CDR3aa: CASSHRTGEGIQYF; v_gene: TRBV11-1; j_gene: TRBJ2-4
CDR3aa: CASSGTSGSYNEQFF; v_gene: TRBV6-4; j_gene: TRBJ2-1
CDR3aa: CASSSRKADFQETQYF; v_gene: TRBV5-1; j_gene: TRBJ2-5
CDR3aa: CASKEENTEAFF; v_gene: TRBV2; j_gene: TRBJ1-1
CDR3aa: CAISDPAVSYNEQFF; v_gene: TRBV10-3; j_gene: TRBJ2-1
CDR3aa: CASSLTGSWADTQYF; v_gene: TRBV7-8; j_gene: TRBJ2-3
CDR3aa: CASSLTGTLYNEQFF; v_gene: TRBV7-6; j_gene: TRBJ2-1
CDR3aa: CASSQAGNQPQHF; v_gene: TRBV14; j_gene: TRBJ1-5
CDR3aa: CSVAGQGKYNEQFF; v_gene: TRBV29-1; j_gene: TRBJ2-1
CDR3aa: CAISERGNEQFF; v_gene: TRBV10-3; j_gene: TRBJ2-1
CDR3aa: CASSFGLAGPNNEQFF; v_gene: TRBV12-3/TRBV12-4; j_gene: TRBJ2-1
CDR3aa: CSAKSGQGGTEAFF; v_gene: TRBV20-1; j_gene: TRBJ1-1
CDR3aa: CASSLAQGLLHF; v_gene: TRBV5-6; j_gene: TRBJ1-6
CDR3aa: CASSQDLRDGYTF; v_gene: TRBV4-1; j_gene: TRBJ1-2
CDR3aa: CASSEDAPSSYNEQFF; v_gene: TRBV27; j_gene: TRBJ2-1
CDR3aa: CASSHFGQSTDTQYF; v_gene: TRBV3-1; j_gene: TRBJ2-3
CDR3aa: CASSPPRVGYTGELFF; v_gene: TRBV12-3/TRBV12-4; j_gene: TRBJ2-2
CDR3aa: CATRDRDNNEQFF; v_gene: TRBV2; j_gene: TRBJ2-1
CDR3aa: CSARSRTEWSGELFF; v_gene: TRBV20-1; j_gene: TRBJ2-2